What follows are 3 T cell receptor beta chains derived from one specimen sequenced in a study of cytomegalovirus exposure and HLA in healthy donors. PCR was performed using 60 Vbeta and 13 Jbeta primers. Libraries were prepared by immunoSEQ multiplex PCR; TCRdb keeps only in-frame clonotypes and omits some of them. The sample has more than 140,000 clones; about 75% are singletons. Sequencing input: PBMCs. These TCRs come from a male donor in good health and CMV-seronegative.

Remarks on this clone: A junction boundary mismatches the germline segment, possibly from a read error. This chain links TRBV10-3 with TRBJ2-1; weak D call: TRBD2 (7 bases). The germline V gene encodes CDR1 ENHRY and CDR2 SYGVKD. CDR3 length: 15 amino acids. CDR3 in amino acids: CASSPSGGSVDEQFF. In DNA, the CDR3 is TGTGCCAGCAGTCCCTCGGGGGGCAGTGTGGATGAGCAGTTCTTC.

The rearrangement joins TRBV29-1 to TRBJ2-1; 7 nucleotides match TRBD1. The CDR3 spans 13 residues. J lost 1 base, V lost 6 bases, and 3 bases had no gene match. Germline values: CDR1 SQVTM, CDR2 ANQGSEA. Here the CDR3 reads CSVDRVSYNEQFF. Written as DNA, the CDR3 is TGCAGCGTAGACAGGGTTTCCTACAATGAGCAGTTCTTC.

For the CDR3, the DNA is TGTGCCAGCAGTTACAGCGGGATGCGTGAGCAGTTCTTC. This gives the protein CASSYSGMREQFF. The chain is built from TRBV6-5 and TRBJ2-1; TRBD2 matches 7 bases. Germline V gene sequence: CDR1 MNHEY, CDR2 SVGAGI. V lost 2 bases and J lost 9; bases outside the gene matches: 4. The CDR3 has 13 amino acids.